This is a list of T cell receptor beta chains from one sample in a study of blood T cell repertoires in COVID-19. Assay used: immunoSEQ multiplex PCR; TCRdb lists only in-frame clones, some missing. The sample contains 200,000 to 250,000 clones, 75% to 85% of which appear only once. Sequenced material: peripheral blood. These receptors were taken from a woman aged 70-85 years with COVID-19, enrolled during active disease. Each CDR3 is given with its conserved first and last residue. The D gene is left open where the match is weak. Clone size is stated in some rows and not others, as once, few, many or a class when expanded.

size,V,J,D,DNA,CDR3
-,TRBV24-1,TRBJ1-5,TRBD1,TGTGCCACCAGTGACCGTAGGACAGGGTGGGATCAGCCCCAGCATTTT,CATSDRRTGWDQPQHF
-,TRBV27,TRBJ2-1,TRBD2,TGTGCCAGCAGTAAACTAGCGGGGGGCCGCAATGAGCAGTTCTTC,CASSKLAGGRNEQFF
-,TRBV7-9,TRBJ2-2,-,TGTGCCAGCAGCGGCCGCCCGGGGTTACCCGGGGAGCTGTTTTTT,CASSGRPGLPGELFF
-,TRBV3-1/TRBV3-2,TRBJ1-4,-,TGTGCCAGCAGCCATCCAGGGTGGAATGAAAAACTGTTTTTT,CASSHPGWNEKLFF
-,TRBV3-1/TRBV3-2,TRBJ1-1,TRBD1,TGTGCCAGCAGCCCGCGCGGGACAGTGAACACTGAAGCTTTCTTT,CASSPRGTVNTEAFF
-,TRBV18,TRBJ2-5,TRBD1,TGTGCCAGCTCACGGACAGGGGAGGAGACCCAGTACTTC,CASSRTGEETQYF
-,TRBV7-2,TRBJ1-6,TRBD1,TGTGCCAGCAGCCTACAGGGACAGGGAAATTCACCCCTCCACTTT,CASSLQGQGNSPLHF
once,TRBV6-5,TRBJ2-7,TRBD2,TGTGCCAGCAGTTACTCGATAGGCGGGAGGACCTACGAGCAGTACTTC,CASSYSIGGRTYEQYF
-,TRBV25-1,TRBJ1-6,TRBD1,TGTGCCAGCAGTCCCGGGACAGGGGGAAATTCACCCCTCCACTTT,CASSPGTGGNSPLHF
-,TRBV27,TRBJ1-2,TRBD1,TGTGCCAGCAGTTACTCGACAGGGAACTATGGCTACACCTTC,CASSYSTGNYGYTF
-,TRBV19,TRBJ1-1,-,TGTGCCAGTAGTATAGATCCCACAGGCCTAAACACTGAAGCTTTCTTT,CASSIDPTGLNTEAFF
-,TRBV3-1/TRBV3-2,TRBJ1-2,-,TGTGCCAGCAGCCAAGATTTAGCGGCGAACTATGGCTACACCTTC,CASSQDLAANYGYTF
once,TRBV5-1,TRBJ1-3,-,TGCGCCAGCAGCCAACCCCCTTTAGACTCTGGAAACACCATATATTTT,CASSQPPLDSGNTIYF
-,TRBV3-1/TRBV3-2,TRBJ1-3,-,TGTGCCAGCAGCCAAGACAACTCTGGAAACACCATATATTTT,CASSQDNSGNTIYF
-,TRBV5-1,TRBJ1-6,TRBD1,TGCGCCAGCAGGGTCTCCGGGACAGCCAATTCACCCCTCCACTTT,CASRVSGTANSPLHF
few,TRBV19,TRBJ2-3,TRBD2,TGTGCCAGTAGTATTTCCCGACTAGCGGGGGGCACAGATACGCAGTATTTT,CASSISRLAGGTDTQYF
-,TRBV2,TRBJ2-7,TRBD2,TGTGCCAGCAGTGAAGGTCTAGCGGCCTACGAGCAGTACTTC,CASSEGLAAYEQYF
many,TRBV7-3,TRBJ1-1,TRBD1,TGTGCCAGCAGCTCCTACAGGGGGCTTGAAGCTTTCTTT,CASSSYRGLEAFF
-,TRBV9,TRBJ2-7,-,TGTGCCAGCAGCGTATTAGGAAGGGAGGTCGAGCAGTACTTC,CASSVLGREVEQYF
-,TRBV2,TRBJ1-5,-,TGTGCCAGCAGTGGTGTCAGAAATAGCAATCAGCCCCAGCATTTT,CASSGVRNSNQPQHF
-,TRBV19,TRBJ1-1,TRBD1,TGTGCCAGTAGCCCCGGGGACAGGGGGAACACTGAAGCTTTCTTT,CASSPGDRGNTEAFF
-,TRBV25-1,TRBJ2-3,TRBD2,TGTGCCAGCTCGCAGACTAGCGGGAGGGCCGGGACAGATACGCAGTATTTT,CASSQTSGRAGTDTQYF
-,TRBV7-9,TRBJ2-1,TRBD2,TGTGCCAGCAGAGGCCTAGCGGGAAGGAATGAGCAGTTCTTC,CASRGLAGRNEQFF
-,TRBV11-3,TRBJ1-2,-,TGTGCCAGCAGCTTAGATGGGCAGGGAACGTATGGCTACACCTTC,CASSLDGQGTYGYTF
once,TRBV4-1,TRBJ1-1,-,TGCGCCAGCAGCCAAGATTGGGCCCAACAGAACACTGAAGCTTTCTTT,CASSQDWAQQNTEAFF
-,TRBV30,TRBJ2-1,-,TGTGCCCGGATAAGCGGGCTTAACAATGAGCAGTTCTTC,CARISGLNNEQFF
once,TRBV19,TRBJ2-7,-,TGTGCCAGTAGTATACGGTTAGCCTCCGTTTATCCCTACGAGCAGTACTTC,CASSIRLASVYPYEQYF
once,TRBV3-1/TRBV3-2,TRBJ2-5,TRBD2,TGTGCCAGCAGCCAGCTAGGGACTAGCGGTAGTTGGGAGACCCAGTACTTC,CASSQLGTSGSWETQYF
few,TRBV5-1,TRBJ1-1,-,TGCGCCAGCAGCCCGCGGGAGGGAGGGAACACTGAAGCTTTCTTT,CASSPREGGNTEAFF
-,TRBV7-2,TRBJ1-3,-,TGTGCCAGCAGCTTAACGATAAGCGCTGGAAACACCATATATTTT,CASSLTISAGNTIYF
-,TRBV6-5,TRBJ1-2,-,TGTGCCAGCAGCCCGGGGGGGTGGAATGGCTACACCTTC,CASSPGGWNGYTF
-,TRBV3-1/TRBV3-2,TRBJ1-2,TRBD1,TGTGCCAGCAGCCAAGGGGTCCTTCGACAGGGGGATGGCTACACCTTC,CASSQGVLRQGDGYTF
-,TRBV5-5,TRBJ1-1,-,TGTGCCAGCAGGCCAACAGGGTCGTCCTCTGAAGCTTTCTTT,CASRPTGSSSEAFF
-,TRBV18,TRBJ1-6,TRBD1,TGTGCCAGCTCACTCCACAGGGGGGGACATAATTCACCCCTCCACTTT,CASSLHRGGHNSPLHF
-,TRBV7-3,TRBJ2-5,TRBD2,TGTGCCAGCAGCTCCGGGAGGGGAGAGACCCAGTACTTC,CASSSGRGETQYF
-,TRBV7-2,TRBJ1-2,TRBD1,TGTGCCAGCAGCTTGCTCCTACAGGGGAACTATGGCTACACCTTC,CASSLLLQGNYGYTF
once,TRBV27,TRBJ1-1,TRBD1,TGTGCCAGCAGTTCTCGGACAGGGATGAACACTGAAGCTTTCTTT,CASSSRTGMNTEAFF
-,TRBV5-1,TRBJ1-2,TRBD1,TGCGCCAGCAGCTTCGGGACAGGGGCCCCCTATGGCTACACCTTC,CASSFGTGAPYGYTF
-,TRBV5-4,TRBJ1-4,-,TGTGCCAGCAGCTTGGATCCGGGACTTGGGGAAAAACTGTTTTTT,CASSLDPGLGEKLFF
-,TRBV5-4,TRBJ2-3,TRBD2,TGTGCCAGCAGCAGTAAGCGGGGGGACACAGATACGCAGTATTTT,CASSSKRGDTDTQYF
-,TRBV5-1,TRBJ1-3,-,TGCGCCAGCAGCCCTCGGGTAGCTCTCTCTGGAAACACCATATATTTT,CASSPRVALSGNTIYF
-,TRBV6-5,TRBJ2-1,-,TGTGCGGCGGGGCGGGGCTACAATGAGCAGTTCTTC,CAAGRGYNEQFF
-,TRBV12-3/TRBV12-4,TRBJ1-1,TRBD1,TGTGCCAGCAGGCCCGGACAGGGTGAGACCTTATTT,CASRPGQGETLF
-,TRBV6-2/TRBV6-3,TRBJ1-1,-,TGTGCCAGCAGTTACTCGGGGAGGGGTGGACTTGAAGCTTTCTTT,CASSYSGRGGLEAFF
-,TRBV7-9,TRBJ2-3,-,TGTGCCAGCAGCCCCTCCGCAGATACGCAGTATTTT,CASSPSADTQYF
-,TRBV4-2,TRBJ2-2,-,TGTGCCAGCAGCCGCGCCGTTTCACAGCTGAACACCGGGGAGCTGTTTTTT,CASSRAVSQLNTGELFF